This entry describes one T cell receptor beta chain. The junction departs from the called germline gene at one end, perhaps through a read error. The sample originates from a study of control samples from healthy donors and cancer patients. The CDR3 covers 16 residues. The germline CDR1 and CDR2 sequences are SSHAT and FNYEAQ (reference sequence). TCRdb's copy holds only in-frame clones and misses some; the assay was immunoSEQ multiplex PCR. The sample has about 110,000 clones; approximately 90% are singletons. The J gene is TRBJ2-3, the V gene TRBV7-7, with 9 bases aligning to TRBD2. This clonotype was sampled from a human donor in good health. The donor label of this sample is uncertain. Sequenced material: blood. CDR3 protein: CASSLGASGGTDTQYF. The CDR3 DNA follows: TGTGCTAGCAGCTTAGGGGCTAGCGGGGGCACAGATACGCAGTATTTT.